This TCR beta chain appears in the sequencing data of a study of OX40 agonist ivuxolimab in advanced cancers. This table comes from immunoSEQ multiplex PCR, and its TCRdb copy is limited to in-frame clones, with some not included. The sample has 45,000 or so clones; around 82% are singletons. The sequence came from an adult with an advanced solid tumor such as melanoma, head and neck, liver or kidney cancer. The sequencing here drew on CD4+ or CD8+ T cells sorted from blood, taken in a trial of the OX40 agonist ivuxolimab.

As DNA, the CDR3 is TGTGCCAGCTCACCGCCAGGAGGTGGCGAGACCCAGTACTTC. Translation: CASSPPGGGETQYF. The chain joins TRBV18 to TRBJ2-5; TRBD2 might be the D (5 bases). The CDR3 has 14 residues. Germline-derived CDR1 and CDR2 are KGHSH and LQKENI. Trimming took off 3 bases at V and 5 bases at J, with 13 bases between the two ends.